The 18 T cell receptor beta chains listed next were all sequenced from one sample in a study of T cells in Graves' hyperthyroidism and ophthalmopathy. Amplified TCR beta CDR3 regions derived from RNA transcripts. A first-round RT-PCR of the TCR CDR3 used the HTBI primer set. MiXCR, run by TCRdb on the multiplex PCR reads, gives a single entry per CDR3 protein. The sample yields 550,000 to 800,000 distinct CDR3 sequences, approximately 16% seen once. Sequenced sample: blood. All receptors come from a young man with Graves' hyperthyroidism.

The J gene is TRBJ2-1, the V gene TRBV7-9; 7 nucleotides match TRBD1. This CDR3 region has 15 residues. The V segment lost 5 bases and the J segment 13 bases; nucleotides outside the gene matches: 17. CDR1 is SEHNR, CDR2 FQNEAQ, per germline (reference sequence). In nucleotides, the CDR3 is TGTGCCAGCAGCCCCGTAGGGGGCCCCATCCCGCAACAGTTCTTC. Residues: CASSPVGGPIPQQFF.

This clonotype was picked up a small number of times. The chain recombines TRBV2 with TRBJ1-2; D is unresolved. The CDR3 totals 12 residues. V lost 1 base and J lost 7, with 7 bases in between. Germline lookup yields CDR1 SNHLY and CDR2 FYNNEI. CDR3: CASSEGHSGYTF. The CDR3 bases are TGTGCCAGCAGTGAAGGGCATTCTGGCTACACCTTC.

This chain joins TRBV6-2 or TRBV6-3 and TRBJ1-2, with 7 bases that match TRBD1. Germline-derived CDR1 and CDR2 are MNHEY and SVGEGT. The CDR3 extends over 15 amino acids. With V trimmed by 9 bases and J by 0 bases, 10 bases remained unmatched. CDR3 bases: TGTGCCAGTTCCGGGACAGAAAAACCTAACTATGGCTACACCTTC. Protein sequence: CASSGTEKPNYGYTF.

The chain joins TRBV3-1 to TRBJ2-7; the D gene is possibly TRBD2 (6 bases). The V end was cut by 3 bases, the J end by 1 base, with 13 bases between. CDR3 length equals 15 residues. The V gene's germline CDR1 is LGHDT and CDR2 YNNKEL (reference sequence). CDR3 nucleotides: TGTGCCAGCAGCCATGCCGGAGGGTCTTCCTACGAGCAGTACTTC. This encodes CASSHAGGSSYEQYF.

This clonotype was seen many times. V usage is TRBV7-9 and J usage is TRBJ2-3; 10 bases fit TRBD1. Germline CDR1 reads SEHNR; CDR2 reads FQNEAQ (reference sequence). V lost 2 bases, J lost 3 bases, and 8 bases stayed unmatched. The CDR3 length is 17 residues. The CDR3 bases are TGTGCCAGCAGCTTACCGGACAGGGGGAGAGGAACAGATACGCAGTATTTT. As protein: CASSLPDRGRGTDTQYF.

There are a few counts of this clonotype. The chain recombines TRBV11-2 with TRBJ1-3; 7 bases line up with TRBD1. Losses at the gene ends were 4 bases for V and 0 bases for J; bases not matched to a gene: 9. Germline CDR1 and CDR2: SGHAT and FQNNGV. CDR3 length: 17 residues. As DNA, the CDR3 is TGTGCCAGCAGCTCAGAATCCGACAGGGCCTCTGGAAACACCATATATTTT. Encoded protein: CASSSESDRASGNTIYF.

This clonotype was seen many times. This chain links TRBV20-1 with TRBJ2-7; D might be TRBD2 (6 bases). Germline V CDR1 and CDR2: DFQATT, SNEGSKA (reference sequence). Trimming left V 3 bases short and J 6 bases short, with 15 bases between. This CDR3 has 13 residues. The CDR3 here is CSASLQRAGEQYF. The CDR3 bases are TGCAGTGCTAGTCTTCAGCGGGCGGGCGAGCAGTACTTC.

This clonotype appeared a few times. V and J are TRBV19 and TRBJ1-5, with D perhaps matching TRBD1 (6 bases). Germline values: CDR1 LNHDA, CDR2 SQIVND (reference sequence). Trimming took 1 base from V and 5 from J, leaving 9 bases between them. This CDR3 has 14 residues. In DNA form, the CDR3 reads TGTGCCAGTAGTATAGCGAGGGGGGATCAGCCCCAGCATTTT. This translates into CASSIARGDQPQHF.

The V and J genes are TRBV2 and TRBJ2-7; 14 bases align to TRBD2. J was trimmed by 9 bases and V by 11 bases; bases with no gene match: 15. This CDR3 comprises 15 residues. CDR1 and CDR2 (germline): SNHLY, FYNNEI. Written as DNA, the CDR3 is TGTGCCTCGGTGGGACGGGGACTAGCGGGAGAAGGGCAGTACTTC. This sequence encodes CASVGRGLAGEGQYF.

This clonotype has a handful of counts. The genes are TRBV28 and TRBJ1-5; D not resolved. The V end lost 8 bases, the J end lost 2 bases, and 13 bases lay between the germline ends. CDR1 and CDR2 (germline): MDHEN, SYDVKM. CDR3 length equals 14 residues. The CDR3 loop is CASGYRWGNQPQHF. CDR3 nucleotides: TGTGCCAGCGGATACAGATGGGGCAATCAGCCCCAGCATTTT.

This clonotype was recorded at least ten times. The CDR3 sequence: CAWSEGTGLNQPQHF. DNA for the CDR3: TGTGCCTGGAGTGAGGGGACAGGGTTAAATCAGCCCCAGCATTTT. V is TRBV30 and J is TRBJ1-5; 9 bases are shared with TRBD1. The CDR3 is 15 residues long. V shed 1 base, J shed 4 bases, and the junction held 5 bases outside the gene matches. Looked up from germline, CDR1 is GTSNPN and CDR2 is SVGIG (reference sequence).

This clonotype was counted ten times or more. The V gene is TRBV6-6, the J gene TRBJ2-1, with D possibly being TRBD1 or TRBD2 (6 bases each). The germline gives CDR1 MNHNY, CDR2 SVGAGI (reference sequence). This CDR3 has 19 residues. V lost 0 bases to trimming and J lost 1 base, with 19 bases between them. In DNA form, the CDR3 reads TGTGCCAGCAGTTACTCCCTTTCGGGGGTAGACAGGTCCTACAATGAGCAGTTCTTC. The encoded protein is CASSYSLSGVDRSYNEQFF.

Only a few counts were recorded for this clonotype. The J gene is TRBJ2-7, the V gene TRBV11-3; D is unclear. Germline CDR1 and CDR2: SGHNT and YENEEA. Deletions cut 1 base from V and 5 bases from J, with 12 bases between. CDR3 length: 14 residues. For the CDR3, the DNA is TGTGCCAGCAGCTTAGGTGTTAGTCCCGACGAGCAGTACTTC. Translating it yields CASSLGVSPDEQYF. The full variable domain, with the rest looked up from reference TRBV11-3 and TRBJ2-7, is EAGVVQSPRYKIIEKKQPVAFWCNPISGHNTLYWYLQNLGQGPELLIRYENEEAVDDSQLPKDRFSAERLKGVDSTLKIQPAELGDSAVYLCASSLGVSPDEQYFGPGTRLTVT.

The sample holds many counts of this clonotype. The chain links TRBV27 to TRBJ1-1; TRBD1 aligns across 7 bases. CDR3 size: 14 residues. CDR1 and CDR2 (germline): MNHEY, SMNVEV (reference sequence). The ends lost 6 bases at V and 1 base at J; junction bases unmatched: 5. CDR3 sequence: CASSWDRKNTEAFF. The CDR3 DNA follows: TGTGCCAGCAGCTGGGACAGAAAGAACACTGAAGCTTTCTTT.

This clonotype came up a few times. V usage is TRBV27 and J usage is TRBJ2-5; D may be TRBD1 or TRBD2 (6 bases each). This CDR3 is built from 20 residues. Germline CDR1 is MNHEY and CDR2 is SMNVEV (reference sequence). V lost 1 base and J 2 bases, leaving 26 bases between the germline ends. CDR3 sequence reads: CASSLFTRRLGGSAQETQYF. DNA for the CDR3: TGTGCCAGCAGTTTATTCACCCGCCGACTAGGGGGTAGCGCACAAGAGACCCAGTACTTC.

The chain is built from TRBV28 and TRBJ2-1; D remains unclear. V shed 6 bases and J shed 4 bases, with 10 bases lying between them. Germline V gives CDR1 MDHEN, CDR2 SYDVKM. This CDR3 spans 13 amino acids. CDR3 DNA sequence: TGTGCCAGCAGCCAAATCGGATACAATGAGCAGTTCTTC. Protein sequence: CASSQIGYNEQFF.

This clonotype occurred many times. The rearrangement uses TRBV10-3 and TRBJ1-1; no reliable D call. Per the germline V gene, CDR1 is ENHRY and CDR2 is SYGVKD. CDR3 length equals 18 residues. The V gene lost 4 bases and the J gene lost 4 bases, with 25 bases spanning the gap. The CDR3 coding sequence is TGTGCCATCAGTGGGCTGGGGAGCGGGAGATATATCGGCACTGAAGCTTTCTTT. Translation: CAISGLGSGRYIGTEAFF.

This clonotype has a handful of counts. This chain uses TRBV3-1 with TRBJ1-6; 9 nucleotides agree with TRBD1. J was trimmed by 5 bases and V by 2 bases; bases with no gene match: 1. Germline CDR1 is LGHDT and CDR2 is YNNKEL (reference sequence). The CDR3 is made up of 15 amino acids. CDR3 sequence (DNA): TGTGCCAGCAGCCAACGGGACAGGGATAATTCACCCCTCCACTTT. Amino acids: CASSQRDRDNSPLHF. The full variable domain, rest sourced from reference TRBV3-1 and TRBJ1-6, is DTAVSQTPKYLVTQMGNDKSIKCEQNLGHDTMYWYKQDSKKFLKIMFSYNNKELIINETVPNRFSPKSPDKAHLNLHINSLELGDSAVYFCASSQRDRDNSPLHFGNGTRLTVT.